These 32 T cell receptor beta chains were sequenced from one sample in a study of blood T cells in healthy people across ages (dated by TCRdb to 2014 to 2015). Library preparation employed 5' RACE. Sequencing relied on an Illumina HiSeq 2500. A second about 7 to 12 cycle PCR used a sample-barcoded 5' primer and a J-beta primer mix. TCRdb's own reprocessing of the public reads used fastp at Q25 and MiXCR and kept productive beta chains. CDR3 protein duplicates are merged, each entry listing the most common genes and DNA. For this sample the table gives hundreds of thousands of distinct CDR3 sequences, of which roughly half were detected only once. The ten largest clonotypes hold around 50% of the sample. Input material: blood. Receptors originate from a man aged 60 to 69 in good health.

The CDR3: CASGTTGRTLGGYTF. CDR3 in DNA: TGTGCCAGCGGTACAACGGGGAGGACCTTGGGTGGCTACACCTTC. The chain carries TRBV28 and TRBJ1-2; no clear D. Trimming removed 8 bases from V and 7 bases from J, with 23 bases in between. This CDR3 contains 15 residues. From germline, CDR1 is MDHEN and CDR2 SYDVKM.

This clonotype was found many times. The chain is built from TRBV20-1 and TRBJ2-1, with 11 nucleotides matching TRBD2. CDR3 length equals 14 residues. Germline assignment: CDR1 DFQATT and CDR2 SNEGSKA (reference sequence). The V gene end was trimmed by 6 bases and the J gene end by 4 bases; junction bases not matched to a gene: 5. The CDR3 protein is CSATTSGSYNEQFF. In nucleotides, the CDR3 is TGCAGTGCCACTACTAGCGGGAGTTACAATGAGCAGTTCTTC.

This chain connects TRBV7-2 to TRBJ2-3; D might be TRBD2 (7 bases). CDR1 is SGHTA and CDR2 is FQGNSA in the germline V gene. The CDR3 is 14 amino acids. Deletions cut 1 base from V and 9 bases from J, with 14 bases between. In DNA, the CDR3 is TGTGCCAGCAGCTTAGATCGGGGGGCACCAACGCAGTATTTT. Translating it yields CASSLDRGAPTQYF.

The rearrangement joins TRBV6-1 to TRBJ2-1, with D unclear. V was clipped by 6 bases and J by 0 bases, with 9 bases between them. This CDR3 region has 14 residues. Germline-derived CDR1 and CDR2 are MNHNS and SASEGT. The CDR3 region is CASRGSISYNEQFF. CDR3 DNA: TGTGCCAGCAGGGGTAGTATCTCCTACAATGAGCAGTTCTTC.

The genes are TRBV14 and TRBJ2-7; D might be TRBD1 or TRBD2, each matching 5 bases. Germline assignment: CDR1 SGHDN and CDR2 FVKESK. The CDR3 extends over 17 amino acids. The V end was cut by 7 bases, the J end by 7 bases, with 29 bases between. CDR3 region: CASKSLTPSGAQGEQYF. Here the CDR3 DNA reads TGTGCCAGCAAGTCCCTAACCCCGTCCGGGGCCCAAGGGGAGCAGTACTTC. Supplemented by reference TRBV14 and TRBJ2-7, the full variable domain reads EAGVTQFPSHSVIEKGQTVTLRCDPISGHDNLYWYRRVMGKEIKFLLHFVKESKQDESGMPNNRFLAERTGGTYSTLKVQPAELEDSGVYFCASKSLTPSGAQGEQYFGPGTRLTVT.

V usage is TRBV5-6 and J usage is TRBJ1-5, with 11 bases lining up with TRBD1. This CDR3 contains 16 residues. Germline lookup yields CDR1 SGHDT and CDR2 YYEEEE. Trimming removed 1 base from V and 7 bases from J; junction bases left unmatched: 7. As DNA, the CDR3 is TGTGCCAGCAGCTTGAGGGGACAGGGGGTTCGGCAGCCCCAGCATTTT. Translating it yields CASSLRGQGVRQPQHF.

This clonotype was seen a handful of times. J is TRBJ2-5 and V is TRBV28; 7 positions match TRBD2. CDR1 is MDHEN, CDR2 SYDVKM, per germline. The CDR3 length is 15 residues. V shed 10 bases and J 11 bases; nucleotides not matched to a gene: 22. The CDR3, as DNA: TGTGCCACATCCCCGCGGGGGTCAATTTGGGGGGAGCAGTACTTC. It translates to CATSPRGSIWGEQYF.

This clonotype has a count of ten or more. This chain joins TRBV12-3 or TRBV12-4 and TRBJ2-7, with 8 nucleotides matching TRBD1. The CDR3 length is 14 residues. V lost 6 bases to trimming and J lost 4 bases; unmatched junction nucleotides: 8. The chain's CDR3 is CASRDRADAYEQYF. CDR3 in DNA: TGTGCCAGCAGGGACAGGGCCGACGCGTACGAGCAGTACTTC.

The rearrangement joins TRBV14 to TRBJ1-3; TRBD1 might be the D (6 bases). The CDR3 has 16 residues. CDR1 SGHDN and CDR2 FVKESK come from the germline V gene. V was shortened by 4 bases and J by 2 bases, with 15 bases between the two germline ends. The DNA of the CDR3 is TGTGCCAGCAGCCGGCCGGGAAGGGGGACTGGAAACACCATATATTTT. Its translation is CASSRPGRGTGNTIYF. Variable domain in full (rest from reference TRBV14 and TRBJ1-3): EAGVTQFPSHSVIEKGQTVTLRCDPISGHDNLYWYRRVMGKEIKFLLHFVKESKQDESGMPNNRFLAERTGGTYSTLKVQPAELEDSGVYFCASSRPGRGTGNTIYFGEGSWLTVV.

Worth noting for this clonotype: This may come from a read error, since a much larger clone is one base off. The rearrangement links TRBV9 to TRBJ2-3, with D maybe TRBD2 (5 bases). Germline V gives CDR1 SGDLS, CDR2 YYNGEE. The CDR3 spans 16 residues. DNA of the CDR3: TGTGCCTGCAGCGCGAGAATCACGAGGGTCTCAGATACGCAGTATTTT. Its translation: CACSARITRVSDTQYF.

Concerning this clonotype itself: One end of the junction is discordant with germline, which a read error may explain. V and J are TRBV7-2 and TRBJ2-5; the match to TRBD1 covers 7 bases. Germline values: CDR1 SGHTA, CDR2 FQGNSA. There are 18 residues in the CDR3. The CDR3 spells CARRGGQGDMQWQETQYF. In DNA form, the CDR3 reads TGTGCCCGCAGAGGCGGGCAGGGGGACATGCAGTGGCAAGAGACCCAGTACTTC.

This clonotype came up a few times. Mismatch with germline at one junction end may stem from a read error. The CDR3 DNA sequence: TGTGCCAGCAGCTTAGGGACTGGACGAGAGACCCAGTACTTC. Protein product: CASSLGTGRETQYF. The chain carries TRBV5-1 and TRBJ2-5, with D possibly matching TRBD2 (6 bases). The CDR3 is 14 residues long. Per the germline V gene, CDR1 is SGHRS and CDR2 is YFSETQ.

The chain joins TRBV29-1 to TRBJ2-3, with 13 nucleotides matching TRBD2. Germline V gives CDR1 SQVTM, CDR2 ANQGSEA. The CDR3 is 17 residues long. V lost 5 bases, J lost 0 bases, and 8 bases stayed unmatched. The CDR3 loop reads CSVFGLAGALSTDTQYF. For the CDR3, the DNA is TGCAGCGTTTTCGGACTAGCGGGGGCCCTAAGCACAGATACGCAGTATTTT.

This clonotype appeared once. CDR3 nucleotide sequence: TGTGCCAGCAGTTTGGGGGTCAAAAATCAGCCCCAGCATTTT. This sequence encodes CASSLGVKNQPQHF. The J gene is TRBJ1-5, the V gene TRBV28; D is perhaps TRBD1 (5 bases). The CDR3 is made up of 14 amino acids. Germline V gene lookup returns CDR1 MDHEN and CDR2 SYDVKM. The ends were cut back, 3 bases at V and 4 bases at J, with 10 bases in the middle.

In its sample, this clonotype was seen once. The chain is built from TRBV2 and TRBJ1-5; 7 bases agree with TRBD1. With V trimmed by 4 bases and J by 4 bases, 7 bases remained unmatched. The germline CDR1 and CDR2 sequences are SNHLY and FYNNEI. The CDR3 runs 15 residues. The CDR3 protein is CASSGIQGGNQPQHF. CDR3 bases: TGTGCCAGCAGTGGTATTCAGGGGGGAAATCAGCCCCAGCATTTT.

The chain joins TRBV6-5 to TRBJ2-2; D is uncertain. Germline V lookup: CDR1 MNHEY, CDR2 SVGAGI. CDR3 length: 15 residues. With 0 bases removed from V and 6 bases from J, the gap between germline ends came to 11 bases. The DNA for the CDR3 is TGTGCCAGCAGTTACTCTGGCAGACCCTCCGGGGAGCTGTTTTTT. Protein product: CASSYSGRPSGELFF.

DNA of the CDR3: TGCGCCAGCAGTCCGGGGGGGCTGGGAGATACGCAGTATTTT. Protein product: CASSPGGLGDTQYF. V is TRBV10-1 and J is TRBJ2-3; 8 nucleotides align to TRBD2. From germline, CDR1 is WNHNN and CDR2 SYGVQD (reference sequence). The CDR3 length is 14 residues. Germline trimming cut 5 bases from V and 5 bases from J; bases unmatched to any gene: 6.

The CDR3 spells CASSEPQETQYF. As DNA, the CDR3 is TGCGCCAGCAGCGAGCCGCAAGAGACCCAGTACTTC. The V and J genes are TRBV5-1 and TRBJ2-5; the D is unclear. Germline V gene sequence: CDR1 SGHRS, CDR2 YFSETQ. Trimming left V 4 bases short and J 2 bases short, with 6 bases between. The CDR3 spans 12 residues.

This clonotype appeared a few times. The chain joins TRBV7-2 to TRBJ2-3; 9 bases map to TRBD1. The CDR3 is 13 residues long. V was pared by 6 bases and J by 5 bases, with 3 bases of the junction left unmatched. Germline CDR1 reads SGHTA; CDR2 reads FQGNSA. As DNA, the CDR3 is TGTGCCAGCAGGACGACAGGGGGAGATACGCAGTATTTT. It codes for CASRTTGGDTQYF.

The J gene is TRBJ2-5, the V gene TRBV28; D is uncertain. Germline V gene lookup returns CDR1 MDHEN and CDR2 SYDVKM. The CDR3 runs 12 residues. The V end was cut by 4 bases, the J end by 11 bases, with 14 bases between. For the CDR3, the DNA is TGTGCCAGCAGTTCCCCGAGGCTAGGGCAGTACTTC. This codes for CASSSPRLGQYF.

This sequence joins TRBV7-2 and TRBJ2-1; 9 positions agree with TRBD2. V dropped 2 bases and J dropped 10; count of bases not matched to a gene: 9. From germline, CDR1 is SGHTA and CDR2 FQGNSA. The CDR3 is 15 residues long. The CDR3 bases are TGTGCCAGCAGCTTATCGGCTGGCGGGAGGGGCGAGCAGTTCTTC. Translating it yields CASSLSAGGRGEQFF.

The rearrangement links TRBV21-1 to TRBJ1-2. TRBV21-1 is deemed a pseudogene. This CDR3 has 13 residues. CDR3 loop: CASSNSGNCGYTF. CDR3 coding DNA: TGTGCCAGCAGCAATTCGGGGAATTGTGGCTACACCTTC.

In this sample, this clonotype turned up a few times. V usage is TRBV7-9 and J usage is TRBJ1-2; D unresolved. Trimming took 2 bases from V and 5 from J, leaving 9 bases between them. This CDR3 comprises 13 residues. Germline V gene sequence: CDR1 SEHNR, CDR2 FQNEAQ (reference sequence). The CDR3: CASSLSGGYGYTF. CDR3 nucleotides: TGTGCCAGCAGCTTATCGGGAGGTTATGGCTACACCTTC. Variable domain in full (rest from reference TRBV7-9 and TRBJ1-2): DTGVSQNPRHKITKRGQNVTFRCDPISEHNRLYWYRQTLGQGPEFLTYFQNEAQLEKSRLLSDRFSAERPKGSFSTLEIQRTEQGDSAMYLCASSLSGGYGYTFGSGTRLTVV.

The chain links TRBV6-2 or TRBV6-3 to TRBJ2-1; D is possibly TRBD1 (6 bases). V lost 4 bases, J lost 6 bases, and 16 bases lay in between. The V gene's germline CDR1 is MNHEY and CDR2 SVGEGT. This CDR3 has 15 residues. DNA of the CDR3: TGTGCCAGCAGTTTCGGACAGCCGAGGGGCAATGAGCAGTTCTTC. It translates to CASSFGQPRGNEQFF.

The gene calls are TRBV5-1 and TRBJ2-1; D gene ambiguous. The V gene's germline CDR1 is SGHRS and CDR2 YFSETQ. The V end was cut by 0 bases, the J end by 10 bases, with 14 bases between. This CDR3 region has 14 residues. CDR3 sequence: CASSLVSQVREQFF. As DNA, the CDR3 is TGCGCCAGCAGCTTGGTATCCCAGGTTCGGGAGCAGTTCTTC.

This clonotype occurred many times. The chain is built from TRBV28 and TRBJ2-7; possibly TRBD2 for D (5 bases). The germline CDR1 and CDR2 sequences are MDHEN and SYDVKM. The CDR3 loop spans 13 amino acids. The V gene lost 2 bases and the J gene lost 0 bases, with 5 bases spanning the gap. This CDR3 is CASSLTSSYEQYF. DNA of the CDR3: TGTGCCAGCAGTTTAACTAGCTCCTACGAGCAGTACTTC.

This clonotype was detected only once. The CDR3 spells CATDQEGDSNQPQHF. DNA of the CDR3: TGTGCCACCGACCAGGAGGGGGATAGCAATCAGCCCCAGCATTTT. The gene calls are TRBV15 and TRBJ1-5; TRBD1 is a possible D gene (6 bases). Germline-derived CDR1 and CDR2 are LNHNV and YYDKDF (reference sequence). The length of the CDR3 is 15 residues. Deletions cut 8 bases from V and 0 bases from J, with 14 bases between.

This clonotype was found a few times. J is TRBJ1-2 and V is TRBV5-1, with TRBD1 identical over 7 bases. The CDR3 runs to 14 residues. CDR1 is SGHRS, CDR2 YFSETQ, per germline. Trimming at V came to 4 bases and at J to 8 bases, leaving 11 bases not matched to a gene. CDR3 in DNA: TGCGCCAGCAGCCCCGGGACAGCTCGTATCGGCTACACCTTC. Translation: CASSPGTARIGYTF.

The sample holds many counts of this clonotype. J is TRBJ2-5 and V is TRBV4-1; TRBD1 or TRBD2 may be the D gene (5 bases each). Per germline, CDR1 MGHRA and CDR2 YSYEKL. Trimming took 1 base from V and 1 from J, leaving 7 bases between them. This CDR3 spans 14 amino acids. The chain's CDR3 is CASSQVGTQETQYF. CDR3 DNA sequence: TGCGCCAGCAGCCAAGTGGGGACCCAAGAGACCCAGTACTTC.

The genes are TRBV7-8 and TRBJ2-7; 7 nucleotides line up with TRBD2. Trimming at V came to 7 bases and at J to 7 bases, leaving 10 bases not matched to a gene. In germline, CDR1 is SGHVS, CDR2 FQNEAQ. The CDR3 spans 13 residues. The CDR3 sequence is CASTGLEGNEQYF. The CDR3 DNA follows: TGTGCCAGCACCGGACTAGAGGGCAATGAGCAGTACTTC.

On this clonotype itself: A read error may produce the germline difference seen at one junction end. This chain uses TRBV6-6 with TRBJ2-1; no definite D call. The CDR3 is 14 amino acids. CDR1 is MNHNY, CDR2 SVGAGI, per germline (reference sequence). CDR3 bases: TGTGCCAGCAGTTCCCTCCAGAGCTCCTACGAGCGGTTCTTC. This gives the protein CASSSLQSSYERFF.

This clonotype was counted at least ten times. This chain uses TRBV4-2 with TRBJ2-1, with D perhaps matching TRBD1 or TRBD2 (5 bases each). Germline V gene data show CDR1 as LGHNA and CDR2 as YNFKEQ. V was pared by 4 bases and J by 0 bases, with 13 bases between. The CDR3 contains 16 residues. CDR3 coding DNA: TGTGCCAGCAGCCCAGGGCAGCGGAACTCCTACAATGAGCAGTTCTTC. As protein: CASSPGQRNSYNEQFF.